This TCR beta chain was recovered during a study of cytomegalovirus exposure and HLA in healthy donors. At the level of the study: Researchers previously reported finding roughly 120 million unique TCR beta sequences from around 200 million T cells. Among the roughly 400 genotyped donors, 65% to 90% were placed in the Caucasian-associated ancestry cluster. Findings of the study overall: An analysis was carried out later, and it reportedly showed fewer N-insertions in an Asian-associated ancestry cluster than the approximately 710-donor mean. The study labeled fewer than 200 TCR beta chains cytomegalovirus-associated.

It was with 60 Vbeta and 13 Jbeta primers that the PCR ran. Libraries were prepared by immunoSEQ multiplex PCR; TCRdb keeps only in-frame clonotypes and omits some of them. The data show more than 95,000 clones, with around 75% seen just once and 1.3% held by the top ten. Trimming cost V 4 bases and J 1 base, with 10 bases left between them. The germline gives CDR1 SEHNR, CDR2 FQNEAQ (reference sequence). The CDR3 extends over 14 amino acids. In the case of this clone: Antigen specificity is unknown.

Sequenced: PBMCs. This receptor was obtained from a man between 40 and 49 years old in good health and CMV-seronegative. The chain is built from TRBV7-9 and TRBJ1-1; D is possibly TRBD1 (5 bases). CDR3 amino acids: CASSSRVGNTEAFF. The CDR3 region has the DNA TGTGCCAGCAGCTCCAGGGTTGGGAACACTGAAGCTTTCTTT.